The clone carrying this T cell receptor beta chain has more than one count but fewer than ten. This sample was taken from a study of beta chain features in type 1 diabetes. The study reverse transcribed the entire isolated RNA, so it sequenced expressed TCRB transcripts. Only in-frame clones appear in the TCRdb table, and some are missing; sequencing was by immunoSEQ multiplex PCR. The table lists 350,000 to 400,000 clones, about 16% of them singletons. Deletions cut 3 bases from V and 5 bases from J, with 7 bases between. The CDR3 has 12 amino acids. Germline CDR1 is SQVTM and CDR2 is ANQGSEA. The sequence was obtained from a woman younger than 30 in good health. Sequenced input: naive CD4+ T cells from blood. The chain combines TRBV29-1 with TRBJ1-4; a possible D gene is TRBD1 (6 bases). As DNA, the CDR3 is TGCAGCGTTGAGACAGGAAATGAAAAACTGTTTTTT. It yields the protein CSVETGNEKLFF.